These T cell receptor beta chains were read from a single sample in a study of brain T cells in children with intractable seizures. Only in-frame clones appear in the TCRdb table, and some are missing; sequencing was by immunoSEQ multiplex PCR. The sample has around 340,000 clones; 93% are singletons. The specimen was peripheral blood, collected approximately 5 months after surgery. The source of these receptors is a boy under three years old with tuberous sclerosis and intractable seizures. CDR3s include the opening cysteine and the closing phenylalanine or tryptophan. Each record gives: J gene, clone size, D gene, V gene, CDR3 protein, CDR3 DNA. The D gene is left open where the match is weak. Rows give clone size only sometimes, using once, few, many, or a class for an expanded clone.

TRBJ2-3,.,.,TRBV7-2,CASSLAWAVGTDTQYF,TGTGCCAGCAGCTTAGCCTGGGCGGTTGGTACAGATACGCAGTATTTT
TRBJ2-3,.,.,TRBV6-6,CASRGSLDTQYF,TGTGCCAGCAGGGGGTCGTTGGATACGCAGTATTTT
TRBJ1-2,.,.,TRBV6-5,CATRGGYGYTF,TGTGCCACCCGCGGGGGGTATGGCTACACCTTC
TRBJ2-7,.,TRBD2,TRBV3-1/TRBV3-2,CASEISSGSQQYF,TGTGCCAGCGAAATTAGCAGCGGGAGCCAGCAGTACTTC
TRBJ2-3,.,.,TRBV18,CASSPRVGDTDTQYF,TGTGCCAGCTCACCGCGAGTAGGGGACACAGATACGCAGTATTTT
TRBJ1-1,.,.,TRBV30,CACLRDTFMNTEAFF,TGTGCCTGCCTCCGGGACACCTTTATGAACACTGAAGCTTTCTTT
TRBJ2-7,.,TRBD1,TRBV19,CASSIAAGGVVEQYF,TGTGCCAGTAGTATAGCGGCAGGGGGAGTGGTCGAGCAGTACTTC
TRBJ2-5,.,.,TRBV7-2,CASSTLSGRLAQETQYF,TGTGCCAGCAGCACCCTGAGCGGTCGGTTAGCCCAAGAGACCCAGTACTTC
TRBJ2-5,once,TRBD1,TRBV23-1,CASSQKSDRGRKETQYF,TGCGCCAGCAGTCAAAAGTCCGACAGGGGGCGAAAAGAGACCCAGTACTTC
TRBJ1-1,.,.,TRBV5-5,CASRPGREGRNTEAFF,TGTGCCAGCAGGCCAGGGAGGGAGGGGAGGAACACTGAAGCTTTCTTT
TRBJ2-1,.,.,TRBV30,CAWMSRAAANEQFF,TGTGCCTGGATGTCCAGGGCAGCGGCCAATGAGCAGTTCTTC
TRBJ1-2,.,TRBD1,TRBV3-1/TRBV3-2,CASSQGPTGVNYGYTF,TGTGCCAGCAGCCAAGGCCCGACAGGGGTGAACTATGGCTACACCTTC
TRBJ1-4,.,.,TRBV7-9,CASSWTGGDEKLFF,TGTGCCAGCAGCTGGACCGGGGGTGACGAAAAACTGTTTTTT
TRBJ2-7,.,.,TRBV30,CAWSVWSEQYF,TGTGCCTGGAGTGTGTGGTCCGAGCAGTACTTC
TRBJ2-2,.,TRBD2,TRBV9,CASSVDGGVNTGELFF,TGTGCCAGCAGCGTAGATGGGGGGGTGAACACCGGGGAGCTGTTTTTT
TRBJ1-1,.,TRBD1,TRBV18,CASSGYPLGTGRVDAEAFF,TGTGCCAGCTCAGGGTATCCGCTCGGGACAGGAAGGGTCGACGCTGAAGCTTTCTTT
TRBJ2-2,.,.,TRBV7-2,CASSLGGFNTGELFF,TGTGCCAGCAGCTTAGGCGGGTTCAACACCGGGGAGCTGTTTTTT
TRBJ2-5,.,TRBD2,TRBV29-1,CSDSLGSGLQETQYF,TGCAGCGATAGTTTAGGTAGCGGGCTCCAAGAGACCCAGTACTTC
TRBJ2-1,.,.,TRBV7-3,CASSWDIYNEQFF,TGTGCCAGCAGCTGGGACATCTACAATGAGCAGTTCTTC
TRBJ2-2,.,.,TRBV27,CASSLTGGGELFF,TGTGCCAGCAGTCTCACGGGTGGCGGGGAGCTGTTTTTT
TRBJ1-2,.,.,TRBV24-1,CATSVSAPMSLSGYTF,TGTGCCACCAGTGTTTCGGCCCCAATGAGCTTGAGCGGCTACACCTTC
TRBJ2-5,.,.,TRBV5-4,CASTGGGRQTQYF,TGTGCCAGCACCGGAGGGGGGCGGCAGACCCAGTACTTC
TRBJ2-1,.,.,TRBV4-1,CASSPPPRLAENEQFF,TGCGCCAGCAGCCCTCCGCCCCGGCTAGCAGAAAATGAGCAGTTCTTC
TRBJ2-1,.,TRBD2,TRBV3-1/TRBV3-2,CASSWGGLTNNEQFF,TGTGCCAGCAGCTGGGGGGGACTAACCAACAATGAGCAGTTCTTC
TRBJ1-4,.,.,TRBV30,CAWSVPTHSTNEKLFF,TGTGCCTGGAGTGTACCGACACACTCAACTAATGAAAAACTGTTTTTT
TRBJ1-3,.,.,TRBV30,CAWSGGRTGNTIYF,TGTGCCTGGAGTGGGGGGAGGACCGGAAACACCATATATTTT